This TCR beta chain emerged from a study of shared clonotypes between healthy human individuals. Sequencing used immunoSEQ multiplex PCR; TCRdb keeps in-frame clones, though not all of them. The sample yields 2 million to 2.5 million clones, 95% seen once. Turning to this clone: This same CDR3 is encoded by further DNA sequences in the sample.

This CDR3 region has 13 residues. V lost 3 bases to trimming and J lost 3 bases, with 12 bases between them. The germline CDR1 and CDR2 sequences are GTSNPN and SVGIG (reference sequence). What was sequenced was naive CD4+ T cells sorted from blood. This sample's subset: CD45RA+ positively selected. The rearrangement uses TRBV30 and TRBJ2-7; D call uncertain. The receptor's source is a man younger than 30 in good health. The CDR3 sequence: CAWSAGSFYEQYF. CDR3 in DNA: TGTGCCTGGAGCGCCGGGTCTTTCTACGAGCAGTACTTC.